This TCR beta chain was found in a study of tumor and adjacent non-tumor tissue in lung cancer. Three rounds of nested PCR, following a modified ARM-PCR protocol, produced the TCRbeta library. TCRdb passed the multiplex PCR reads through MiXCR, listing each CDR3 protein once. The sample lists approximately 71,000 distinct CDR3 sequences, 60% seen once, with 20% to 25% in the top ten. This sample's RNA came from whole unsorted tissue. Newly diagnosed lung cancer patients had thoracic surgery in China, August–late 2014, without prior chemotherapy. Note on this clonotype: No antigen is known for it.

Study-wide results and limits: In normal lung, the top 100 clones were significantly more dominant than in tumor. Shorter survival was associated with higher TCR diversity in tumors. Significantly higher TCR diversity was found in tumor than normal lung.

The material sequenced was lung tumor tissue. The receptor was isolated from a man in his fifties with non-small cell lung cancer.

The CDR3 DNA is TGTGCCAGCTCGGACAGGGGGCAGAACACCGGGGAGCTGTTTTTT. This sequence encodes CASSDRGQNTGELFF. The chain carries TRBV2 and TRBJ2-2; 11 nucleotides match TRBD1. The J segment lost 1 base and the V segment lost 8 bases, leaving 3 bases of the junction unmatched. The length of the CDR3 is 15 residues. Germline CDR1 is SNHLY and CDR2 is FYNNEI.